This TCR beta chain was recovered during a study of tumor-infiltrating lymphocytes in primary liver carcinoma. General study points: Tumors and blood were compared for top-250-clone fraction, and tumors had the significantly higher value (p = 0.039). Appearing in all five tumor regions was true of only about 7.5-25% of top clones.

Extraction of RNA together with DNA used about 17-31 mg of unsorted bulk tissue. All of the tumor samples contained over 75% viable tumor cells. This clonotype was recorded at least ten times. As yet, its antigen is unknown. This CDR3 has 15 amino acids. V shed 4 bases and J 2 bases; nucleotides not matched to a gene: 8. Germline V gene sequence: CDR1 SGHNT, CDR2 YYREEE (reference sequence). Starting from 500 ng of total RNA, TCR beta cDNA was produced with a primer in the constant region. Slightly modified ARM-PCR with three nested multiplex PCR rounds yielded TCR beta libraries. PCR rounds one and two used TRBV1-TRBV30 forward primers with a C-beta reverse primer for around 9 cycles each. TCRdb re-analysed the multiplex PCR reads in MiXCR, keeping a single row per CDR3 protein. The sample lists more than 95,000 distinct CDR3 sequences; around 60% were seen once.

The V call is TRBV5-4, the J call TRBJ2-5; 7 bases match TRBD2. The clonotype comes from a woman aged 55-70 years with primary liver carcinoma and hepatitis B virus infection. The source material was liver tumor tissue from sampling region 3. Specified subset: tumor region T3, left-lateral pole. The CDR3 nucleotides are TGTGCCAGCAGCCCCCTACTAGCGCCACAAGAGACCCAGTACTTC. It translates to CASSPLLAPQETQYF.